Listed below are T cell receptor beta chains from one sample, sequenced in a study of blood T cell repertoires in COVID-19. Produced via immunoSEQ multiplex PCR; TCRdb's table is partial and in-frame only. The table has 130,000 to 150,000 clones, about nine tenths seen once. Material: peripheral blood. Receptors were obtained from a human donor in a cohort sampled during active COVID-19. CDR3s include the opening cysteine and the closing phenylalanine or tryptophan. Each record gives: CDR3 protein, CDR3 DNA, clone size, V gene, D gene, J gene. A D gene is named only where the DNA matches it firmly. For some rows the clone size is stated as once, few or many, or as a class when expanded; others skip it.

CASNPGLSYNEQFF | TGCGCCAGCAACCCCGGACTCTCCTACAATGAGCAGTTCTTC | . | TRBV5-1 | . | TRBJ2-1
CASSSLSGESPLHF | TGTGCCAGCAGTTCTCTCTCAGGGGAATCACCCCTCCACTTT | . | TRBV6-5 | . | TRBJ1-6
CASSQDAASYEQYF | TGTGCCAGCAGCCAAGATGCGGCCTCCTACGAGCAGTACTTC | . | TRBV3-1/TRBV3-2 | . | TRBJ2-7
CATRSRGAGLFF | TGTGCCACCAGATCACGGGGGGCAGGACTGTTTTTT | . | TRBV24-1 | . | TRBJ2-2
CASSSRSGEEEDTQYF | TGTGCCAGCAGCTCCCGTAGCGGGGAGGAAGAAGATACGCAGTATTTT | . | TRBV5-4 | TRBD2 | TRBJ2-3
CASSPNDRAPYNEQFF | TGCGCCAGCAGCCCGAACGACAGGGCCCCCTACAATGAGCAGTTCTTC | . | TRBV5-1 | TRBD1 | TRBJ2-1
CASSIGGGTGELFF | TGTGCCAGTAGTATAGGGGGCGGCACCGGGGAGCTGTTTTTT | . | TRBV19 | . | TRBJ2-2
CASSRVDTSGQETQYF | TGCGCCAGCAGCCGGGTAGACACTAGCGGGCAAGAGACCCAGTACTTC | . | TRBV4-1 | TRBD2 | TRBJ2-5
CASSQLGDSSTDTQYF | TGTGCCAGCAGCCAGTTAGGGGACAGTAGCACAGATACGCAGTATTTT | . | TRBV7-3 | TRBD1 | TRBJ2-3
CASSPGLGPYEQYF | TGTGCCAGCAGCCCGGGACTGGGTCCCTACGAGCAGTACTTC | . | TRBV7-2 | . | TRBJ2-7
CASSLDFPPSLAGEETQYF | TGTGCCAGCAGCTTAGACTTTCCGCCTTCACTAGCGGGGGAAGAGACCCAGTACTTC | . | TRBV11-2 | TRBD2 | TRBJ2-5
CASTTTGGQPQHF | TGTGCCAGTACAACGACAGGGGGTCAGCCCCAGCATTTT | . | TRBV19 | TRBD1 | TRBJ1-5
CASSSGQGFYNSPLHF | TGTGCCAGCAGCTCTGGACAGGGGTTCTATAATTCACCCCTCCACTTT | . | TRBV7-9 | TRBD1 | TRBJ1-6
CASSGGPPYEQYF | TGTGCCAGCAGTGGCGGCCCGCCCTACGAGCAGTACTTC | . | TRBV12-3/TRBV12-4 | . | TRBJ2-7
CASSFGAGSSYEQYF | TGTGCCAGCAGTTTTGGGGCAGGGTCTTCCTACGAGCAGTACTTC | . | TRBV27 | . | TRBJ2-7
CASRNRGLHQPQHF | TGTGCCAGCCGCAACAGGGGGCTGCATCAGCCCCAGCATTTT | . | TRBV28 | TRBD1 | TRBJ1-5
CASSYTSGAYNEQFF | TGTGCCAGCAGCTACACTAGCGGGGCCTACAATGAGCAGTTCTTC | . | TRBV11-2 | TRBD2 | TRBJ2-1
CASSYGRASYEQYF | TGTGCCAGCTCATACGGGAGGGCCTCCTACGAGCAGTACTTC | . | TRBV18 | TRBD2 | TRBJ2-7
CASSLFSGSGWDQPQHF | TGTGCCAGCAGCCTGTTTTCAGGGTCGGGCTGGGATCAGCCCCAGCATTTT | . | TRBV16 | . | TRBJ1-5
CASSGRQGRKAGELFF | TGTGCCAGCAGCGGACGACAGGGGCGCAAGGCCGGGGAGCTGTTTTTT | . | TRBV11-2 | TRBD1 | TRBJ2-2
CASTPLATSVVPSYEQYF | TGCGCCAGCACACCCCTGGCGACTAGCGTGGTCCCGTCCTACGAGCAGTACTTC | . | TRBV5-1 | TRBD2 | TRBJ2-7
CASTEEGYNSPLHF | TGTGCCAGCACTGAGGAGGGGTATAATTCACCCCTCCACTTT | . | TRBV2 | . | TRBJ1-6
CASSPPENRETQYF | TGTGCCAGCTCACCACCGGAGAACCGGGAGACCCAGTACTTC | . | TRBV18 | . | TRBJ2-5
CATGEGLAFTDTQYF | TGTGCCACAGGGGAGGGACTAGCCTTCACAGATACGCAGTATTTT | . | TRBV7-2 | TRBD2 | TRBJ2-3
CASSLGLAGENEQFF | TGCGCCAGCAGCTTGGGACTAGCGGGAGAGAATGAGCAGTTCTTC | . | TRBV5-1 | TRBD2 | TRBJ2-1
CSVSTHGDTRAYNEQFF | TGCAGCGTTTCCACACACGGGGACACCCGTGCTTACAATGAGCAGTTCTTC | . | TRBV29-1 | . | TRBJ2-1
CASSLTSGSSYNEQFF | TGCGCCAGCAGCTTGACTAGCGGGAGCTCCTACAATGAGCAGTTCTTC | . | TRBV5-1 | TRBD2 | TRBJ2-1
CASSSSGITYNEQFF | TGTGCCAGCAGCTCTAGCGGGATTACCTACAATGAGCAGTTCTTC | . | TRBV7-2 | TRBD2 | TRBJ2-1
CASSPGDRGPPRQYF | TGTGCCAGCAGCCCGGGGGACAGGGGGCCCCCGAGGCAGTACTTC | . | TRBV7-8 | TRBD1 | TRBJ2-7
CAWSVLLRGGNSYEQYF | TGTGCCTGGAGTGTACTCTTACGGGGGGGGAACTCCTACGAGCAGTACTTC | . | TRBV30 | TRBD2 | TRBJ2-7
CASSFTGGARGEQYF | TGTGCCAGCAGCTTTACAGGGGGCGCGAGAGGCGAGCAGTACTTC | . | TRBV7-9 | TRBD1 | TRBJ2-7
CASARQPGSPLHF | TGTGCTAGTGCACGACAGCCTGGATCACCCCTCCACTTT | . | TRBV12-5 | . | TRBJ1-6
CASSYSTGSGTGELFF | TGTGCCAGCAGTTACTCGACGGGGAGTGGGACCGGGGAGCTGTTTTTT | once | TRBV6-5 | . | TRBJ2-2
CASSTGQGPYEQYF | TGTGCCAGTAGTACGGGACAGGGGCCCTACGAGCAGTACTTC | . | TRBV19 | TRBD1 | TRBJ2-7
CASSPDDRASTDTQYF | TGTGCCAGCAGCCCGGATGACAGGGCAAGCACAGATACGCAGTATTTT | . | TRBV5-5 | TRBD1 | TRBJ2-3
CASRRTGYNSPLHF | TGTGCCAGCAGAAGGACAGGTTATAATTCACCCCTCCACTTT | . | TRBV25-1 | TRBD1 | TRBJ1-6
CASISIPNEQFF | TGTGCCAGCATAAGCATCCCCAATGAGCAGTTCTTC | . | TRBV2 | . | TRBJ2-1
CASSLYQGPSYEQYF | TGTGCCAGCAGCTTGTACCAGGGGCCCTCCTACGAGCAGTACTTC | . | TRBV7-3 | . | TRBJ2-7
CAYDRQGLGEQYF | TGTGCCTACGACAGACAGGGTCTGGGCGAGCAGTACTTC | . | TRBV30 | TRBD1 | TRBJ2-7
CASSYSRGETKNIQYF | TGTGCCAGCAGTTACTCGCGGGGGGAGACCAAAAACATTCAGTACTTC | . | TRBV6-6 | TRBD2 | TRBJ2-4
CASSLYRGGEDYEQYF | TGTGCCAGCAGCTTGTACCGGGGGGGGGAGGACTACGAGCAGTACTTC | . | TRBV5-8 | TRBD2 | TRBJ2-7
CASSLRRDEQFF | TGTGCCAGCAGCTTAAGGCGGGATGAGCAGTTCTTC | once | TRBV7-9 | . | TRBJ2-1
CASSQLRGDTQYF | TGCGCCAGCAGTCAACTGAGGGGGGATACGCAGTATTTT | few | TRBV4-3 | . | TRBJ2-3
CASMKGRANEKLFF | TGTGCCAGCATGAAGGGGCGTGCTAATGAAAAACTGTTTTTT | . | TRBV2 | . | TRBJ1-4
CASSLGRQGAYEQYF | TGTGCCAGCAGCTTAGGGAGACAGGGGGCTTACGAGCAGTACTTC | . | TRBV7-2 | TRBD1 | TRBJ2-7
CASSPLQGETQYF | TGCGCCAGCAGCCCCCTCCAGGGAGAGACCCAGTACTTC | . | TRBV5-1 | . | TRBJ2-5
CASSLTGSLAKNIQYF | TGTGCCAGCAGCTTAACGGGGTCATTAGCCAAAAACATTCAGTACTTC | . | TRBV5-4 | . | TRBJ2-4
CSVVNGDGNQPQHF | TGCAGCGTTGTTAATGGAGATGGCAATCAGCCCCAGCATTTT | once | TRBV29-1 | . | TRBJ1-5
CASSLNYEQYF | TGTGCCAGCAGCCTAAACTACGAGCAGTACTTC | . | TRBV5-4 | . | TRBJ2-7
CASGSGGGYGYTF | TGTGCCAGCGGGTCAGGGGGCGGCTATGGCTACACCTTC | . | TRBV2 | TRBD1 | TRBJ1-2
CASSVGGVSTEAFF | TGTGCCAGCAGTGTAGGGGGGGTCAGCACTGAAGCTTTCTTT | . | TRBV2 | . | TRBJ1-1